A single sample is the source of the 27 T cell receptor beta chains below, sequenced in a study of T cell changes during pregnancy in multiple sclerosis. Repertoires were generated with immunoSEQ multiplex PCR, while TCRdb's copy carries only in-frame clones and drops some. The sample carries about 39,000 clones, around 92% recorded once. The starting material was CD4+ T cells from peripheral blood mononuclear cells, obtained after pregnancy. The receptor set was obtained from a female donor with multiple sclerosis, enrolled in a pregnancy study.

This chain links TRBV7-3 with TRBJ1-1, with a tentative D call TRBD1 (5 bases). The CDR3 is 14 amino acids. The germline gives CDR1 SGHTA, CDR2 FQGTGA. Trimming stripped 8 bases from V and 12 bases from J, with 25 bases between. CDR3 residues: CASPKSGAAYSTFF. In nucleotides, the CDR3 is TGTGCCAGCCCGAAAAGCGGGGCAGCGTACTCGACTTTCTTT.

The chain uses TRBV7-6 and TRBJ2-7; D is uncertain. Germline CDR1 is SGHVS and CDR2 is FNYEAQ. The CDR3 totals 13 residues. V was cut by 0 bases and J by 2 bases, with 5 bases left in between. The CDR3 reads CASSLARTYEQYF. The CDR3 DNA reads TGTGCCAGCAGCTTAGCGCGGACCTACGAGCAGTACTTC.

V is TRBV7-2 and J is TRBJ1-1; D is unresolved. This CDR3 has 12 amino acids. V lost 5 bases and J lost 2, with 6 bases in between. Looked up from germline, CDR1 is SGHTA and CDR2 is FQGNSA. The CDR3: CASSRLNTEAFF. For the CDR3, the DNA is TGTGCCAGCAGCAGACTTAACACTGAAGCTTTCTTT.

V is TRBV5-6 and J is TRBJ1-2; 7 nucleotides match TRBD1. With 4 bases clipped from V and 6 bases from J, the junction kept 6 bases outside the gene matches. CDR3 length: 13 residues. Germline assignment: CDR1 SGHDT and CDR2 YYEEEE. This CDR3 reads CASSLRQGDGYTF. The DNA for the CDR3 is TGTGCCAGCAGCCTAAGACAGGGTGATGGCTACACCTTC.

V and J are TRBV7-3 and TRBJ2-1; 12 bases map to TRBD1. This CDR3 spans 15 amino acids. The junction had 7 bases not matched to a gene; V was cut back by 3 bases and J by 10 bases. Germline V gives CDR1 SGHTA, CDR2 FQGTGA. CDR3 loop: CASSFGTGGRGEQFF. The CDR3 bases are TGTGCCAGCAGCTTTGGGACAGGGGGCCGGGGGGAGCAGTTCTTC.

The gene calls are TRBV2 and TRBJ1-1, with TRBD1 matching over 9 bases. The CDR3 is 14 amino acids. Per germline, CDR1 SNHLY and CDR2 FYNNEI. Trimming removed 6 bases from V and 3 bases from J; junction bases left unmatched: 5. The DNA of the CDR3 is TGTGCCAGCAGCGAACAGGGGGCGGACACTGAAGCTTTCTTT. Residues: CASSEQGADTEAFF.

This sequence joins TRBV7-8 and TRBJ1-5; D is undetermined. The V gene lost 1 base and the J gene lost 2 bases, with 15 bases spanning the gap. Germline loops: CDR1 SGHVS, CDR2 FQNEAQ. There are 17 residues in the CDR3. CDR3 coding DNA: TGTGCCAGCAGCTTAGGAGGACTTGGAGGTGGCAATCAGCCCCAGCATTTT. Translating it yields CASSLGGLGGGNQPQHF.

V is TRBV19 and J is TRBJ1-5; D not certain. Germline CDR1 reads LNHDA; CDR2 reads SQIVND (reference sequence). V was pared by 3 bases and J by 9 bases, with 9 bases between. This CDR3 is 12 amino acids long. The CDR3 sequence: CASSIRDRPQHF. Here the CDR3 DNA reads TGTGCCAGTAGTATTCGGGATAGGCCCCAGCATTTT.

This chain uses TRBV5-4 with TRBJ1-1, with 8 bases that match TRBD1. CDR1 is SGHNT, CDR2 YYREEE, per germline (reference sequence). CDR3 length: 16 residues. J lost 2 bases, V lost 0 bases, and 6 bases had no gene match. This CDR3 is CASSLVPGGFNTEAFF. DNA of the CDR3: TGTGCCAGCAGCTTGGTACCAGGGGGCTTTAACACTGAAGCTTTCTTT.

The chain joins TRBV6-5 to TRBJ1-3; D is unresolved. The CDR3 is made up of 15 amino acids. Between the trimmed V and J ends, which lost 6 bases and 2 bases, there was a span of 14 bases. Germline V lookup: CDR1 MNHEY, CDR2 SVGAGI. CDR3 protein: CASRPPGSAGNTIYF. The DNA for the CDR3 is TGTGCCAGCAGGCCGCCGGGGTCCGCTGGAAACACCATATATTTT.

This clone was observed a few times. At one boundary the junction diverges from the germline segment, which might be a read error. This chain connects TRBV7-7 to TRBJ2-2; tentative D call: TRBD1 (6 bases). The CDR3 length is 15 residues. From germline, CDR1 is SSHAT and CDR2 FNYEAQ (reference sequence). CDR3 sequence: CASSPRGSNTGELFF. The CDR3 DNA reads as TGTGCTAGCAGCCCAAGGGGGTCGAACACCGGGGAGCTGTTTTTT.

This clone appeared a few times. CDR3 residues: CASSQVGRSSYEQYF. In nucleotides, the CDR3 is TGCGCCAGCAGCCAAGTGGGTAGGAGCTCCTACGAGCAGTACTTC. The chain is built from TRBV4-1 and TRBJ2-7; D is unclear. V lost 1 base and J 0 bases, leaving 10 bases between the germline ends. Germline CDR1 is MGHRA and CDR2 is YSYEKL. There are 15 residues in the CDR3.

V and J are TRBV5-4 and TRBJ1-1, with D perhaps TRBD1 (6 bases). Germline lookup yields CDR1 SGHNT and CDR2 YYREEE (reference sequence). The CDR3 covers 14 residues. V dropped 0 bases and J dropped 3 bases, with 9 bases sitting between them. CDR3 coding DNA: TGTGCCAGCAGCTTGGACAGGGTGGACACTGAAGCTTTCTTT. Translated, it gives CASSLDRVDTEAFF. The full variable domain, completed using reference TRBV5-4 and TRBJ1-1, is ETGVTQSPTHLIKTRGQQVTLRCSSQSGHNTVSWYQQALGQGPQFIFQYYREEENGRGNFPPRFSGLQFPNYSSELNVNALELDDSALYLCASSLDRVDTEAFFGQGTRLTVV.

In nucleotides, the CDR3 is TGTGCCAGCAGTTACTCGGGACAGACTGGAAACACCATATATTTT. Protein product: CASSYSGQTGNTIYF. The rearrangement joins TRBV6-5 to TRBJ1-3; 7 nucleotides match TRBD1. The ends lost 0 bases at V and 2 bases at J; junction bases unmatched: 1. Per the germline V gene, CDR1 is MNHEY and CDR2 is SVGAGI. This CDR3 is built from 15 residues.

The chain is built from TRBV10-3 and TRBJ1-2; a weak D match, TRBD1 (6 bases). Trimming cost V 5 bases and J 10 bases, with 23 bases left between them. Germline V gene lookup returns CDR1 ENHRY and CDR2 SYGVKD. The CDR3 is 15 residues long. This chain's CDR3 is CAISPSGGELSLYTF. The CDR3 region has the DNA TGTGCCATCAGTCCCTCGGGGGGCGAGTTAAGTCTCTACACCTTC.

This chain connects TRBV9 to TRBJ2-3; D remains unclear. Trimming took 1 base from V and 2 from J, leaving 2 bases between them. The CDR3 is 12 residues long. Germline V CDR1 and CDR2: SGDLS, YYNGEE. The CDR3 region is CASSVLTDTQYF. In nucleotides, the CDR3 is TGTGCCAGCAGCGTACTCACAGATACGCAGTATTTT.

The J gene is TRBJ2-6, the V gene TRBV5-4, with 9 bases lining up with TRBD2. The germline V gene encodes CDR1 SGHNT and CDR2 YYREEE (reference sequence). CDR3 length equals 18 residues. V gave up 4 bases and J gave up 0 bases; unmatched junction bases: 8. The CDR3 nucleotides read TGTGCCAGCAGCGGCGGGGGGGGCCAGCTCTCTGGGGCCAACGTCCTGACTTTC. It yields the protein CASSGGGGQLSGANVLTF.

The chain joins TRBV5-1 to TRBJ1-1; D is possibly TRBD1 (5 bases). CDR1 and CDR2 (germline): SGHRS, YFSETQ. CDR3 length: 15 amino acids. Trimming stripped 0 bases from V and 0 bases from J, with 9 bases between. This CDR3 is CASSLVGGMNTEAFF. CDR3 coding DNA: TGCGCCAGCAGCTTGGTGGGGGGGATGAACACTGAAGCTTTCTTT.

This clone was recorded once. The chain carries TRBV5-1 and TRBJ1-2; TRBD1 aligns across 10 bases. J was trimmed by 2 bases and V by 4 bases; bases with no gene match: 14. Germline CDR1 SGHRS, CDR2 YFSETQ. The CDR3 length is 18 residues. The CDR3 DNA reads TGCGCCAGCAGCACAGGGACAGGGGCCCGCGCTGAAAACTATGGCTACACCTTC. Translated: CASSTGTGARAENYGYTF.

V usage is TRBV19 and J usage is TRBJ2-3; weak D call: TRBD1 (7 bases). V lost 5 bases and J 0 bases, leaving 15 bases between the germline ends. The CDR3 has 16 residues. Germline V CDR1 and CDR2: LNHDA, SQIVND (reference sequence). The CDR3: CASSAYRGGSTDTQYF. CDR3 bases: TGTGCCAGTAGTGCTTACAGGGGAGGTAGCACAGATACGCAGTATTTT.

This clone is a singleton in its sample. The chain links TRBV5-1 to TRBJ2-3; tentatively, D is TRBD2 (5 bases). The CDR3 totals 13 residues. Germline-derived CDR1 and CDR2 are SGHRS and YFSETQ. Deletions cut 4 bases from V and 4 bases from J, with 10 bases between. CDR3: CASSRLKADTQYF. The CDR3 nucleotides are TGCGCCAGCAGCCGACTAAAGGCAGATACGCAGTATTTT. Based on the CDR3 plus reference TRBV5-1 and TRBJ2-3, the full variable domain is KAGVTQTPRYLIKTRGQQVTLSCSPISGHRSVSWYQQTPGQGLQFLFEYFSETQRNKGNFPGRFSGRQFSNSRSEMNVSTLELGDSALYLCASSRLKADTQYFGPGTRLTVL.

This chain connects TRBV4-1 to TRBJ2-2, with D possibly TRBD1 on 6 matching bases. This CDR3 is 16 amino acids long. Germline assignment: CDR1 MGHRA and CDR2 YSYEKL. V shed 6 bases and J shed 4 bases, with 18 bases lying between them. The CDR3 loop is CASRAIGGGRTGELFF. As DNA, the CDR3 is TGCGCCAGCAGAGCCATAGGTGGGGGCCGCACCGGGGAGCTGTTTTTT.

The DNA for the CDR3 is TGTGCCAGCACTACCGGGGTCGGAACTGAAGCTTTCTTT. Protein sequence: CASTTGVGTEAFF. The chain recombines TRBV7-9 with TRBJ1-1; no firm D call. CDR3 length equals 13 residues. Germline V gene data show CDR1 as SEHNR and CDR2 as FQNEAQ (reference sequence). V was clipped by 7 bases and J by 5 bases, with 14 bases between them.

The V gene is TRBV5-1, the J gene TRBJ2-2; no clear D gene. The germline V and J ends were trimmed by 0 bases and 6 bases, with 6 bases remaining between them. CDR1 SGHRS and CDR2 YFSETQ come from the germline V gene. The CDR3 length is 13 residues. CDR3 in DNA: TGCGCCAGCAGCTTGGACAGAGCCGGGGAGCTGTTTTTT. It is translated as CASSLDRAGELFF.

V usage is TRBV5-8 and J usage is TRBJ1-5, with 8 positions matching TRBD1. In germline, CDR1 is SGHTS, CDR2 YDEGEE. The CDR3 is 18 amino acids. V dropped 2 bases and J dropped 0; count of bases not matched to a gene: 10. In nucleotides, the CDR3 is TGTGCCAGCAGCTTAGGGACAGGCCTCGTTTCTAGCAATCAGCCCCAGCATTTT. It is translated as CASSLGTGLVSSNQPQHF.

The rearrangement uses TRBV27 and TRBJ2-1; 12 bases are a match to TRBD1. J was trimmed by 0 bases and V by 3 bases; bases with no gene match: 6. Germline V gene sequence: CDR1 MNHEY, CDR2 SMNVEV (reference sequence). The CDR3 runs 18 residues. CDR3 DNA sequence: TGTGCCAGCAGTTTCGGGACAGGGGGCTCTAGCTCCTACAATGAGCAGTTCTTC. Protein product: CASSFGTGGSSSYNEQFF.

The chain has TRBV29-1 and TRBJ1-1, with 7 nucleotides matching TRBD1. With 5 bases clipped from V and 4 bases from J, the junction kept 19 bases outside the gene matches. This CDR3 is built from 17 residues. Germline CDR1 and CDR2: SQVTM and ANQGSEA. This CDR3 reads CSVSKPMRQGHPTEAFF. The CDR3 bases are TGCAGCGTTTCCAAACCCATGAGACAGGGCCACCCCACTGAAGCTTTCTTT.